These 5 T cell receptor beta chains were all obtained from the same sample, sequenced in a study of cytomegalovirus exposure and HLA in healthy donors. The PCR made use of 60 Vbeta and 13 Jbeta primers. Sequenced by immunoSEQ multiplex PCR; TCRdb stores in-frame clones only, minus some. The data hold approximately 160,000 clones, with about four fifths observed a single time. Sequenced: PBMCs. The source is a woman between 45 and 65 years old in good health and CMV-seropositive.

The chain employs TRBV18 and TRBJ1-1, with D tentatively TRBD1 (5 bases). Germline CDR1 reads KGHSH; CDR2 reads LQKENI. V lost 6 bases and J 1 base, leaving 9 bases between the germline ends. The CDR3 loop spans 13 amino acids. CDR3 DNA sequence: TGTGCCAGCTCTCAAGGGGAGAACACTGAAGCTTTCTTT. Amino acids: CASSQGENTEAFF.

Concerning this clone: At one end, the junction sequence differs from germline, possibly due to a read error. V and J are TRBV7-9 and TRBJ2-5, with 11 bases aligning to TRBD2. The CDR3 has 17 residues. CDR1 SEHNR and CDR2 FQNEAQ come from the germline V gene (reference sequence). The CDR3 loop is CSSSKISSGGRPETQYF. CDR3 nucleotide sequence: TGTTCCAGCAGCAAAATATCTAGCGGGGGGCGTCCGGAGACCCAGTACTTC.

The rearrangement uses TRBV30 and TRBJ2-3; TRBD1 matches at 8 bases. The ends lost 0 bases at V and 5 bases at J; junction bases unmatched: 7. Germline-derived CDR1 and CDR2 are GTSNPN and SVGIG (reference sequence). The CDR3 sequence is 15 residues long. The CDR3 coding sequence is TGTGCCTGGAGTGTAGGGACAGGCTCAGGAGATACGCAGTATTTT. Protein sequence: CAWSVGTGSGDTQYF.

V gene TRBV19 combines with J gene TRBJ2-3; 8 bases line up with TRBD1. Trimming took 5 bases from V and 5 from J; bases not matched to a gene: 9. The CDR3 has 15 residues. The V gene's germline CDR1 is LNHDA and CDR2 SQIVND (reference sequence). The chain's CDR3 is CASSFRQGLGDTQYF. The CDR3 DNA reads TGTGCCAGTAGTTTCCGACAGGGGTTGGGAGATACGCAGTATTTT.

V gene TRBV10-2 combines with J gene TRBJ1-2; possibly TRBD1 for D (5 bases). The germline V gene encodes CDR1 WSHSY and CDR2 SAAADI. V was cut by 0 bases and J by 5 bases, with 10 bases left in between. CDR3 length: 14 amino acids. CDR3 nucleotide sequence: TGCGCCAGCAGTGAGTCTGTGGACACTTATGGCTACACCTTC. Encoded protein: CASSESVDTYGYTF.